Following are 18 T cell receptor beta chains from one sample sequenced in a study of OX40 agonist ivuxolimab in advanced cancers. The assay was immunoSEQ multiplex PCR, and TCRdb's table has in-frame clones only and misses some. The sample records approximately 70,000 clones, about nine tenths being singletons. Material: CD4+ or CD8+ T cells sorted from blood, obtained in a trial of the OX40 agonist ivuxolimab. The origin of the receptors is an adult with an advanced solid tumor such as melanoma, head and neck, liver or kidney cancer.

This sequence joins TRBV2 and TRBJ2-2; maybe TRBD1 (5 bases). Trimming shortened V by 7 bases and J by 0 bases, and 15 bases separated the two germline ends. This CDR3 is built from 16 residues. Germline CDR1 and CDR2: SNHLY and FYNNEI. CDR3 sequence reads: CASTRQFLSNTGELFF. The CDR3 DNA follows: TGTGCCAGCACCAGACAGTTTTTATCGAACACCGGGGAGCTGTTTTTT.

The V call is TRBV18, the J call TRBJ1-4; weak D call: TRBD1 (5 bases). The CDR3 spans 15 residues. V lost 3 bases, J lost 7 bases, and 15 bases lay in between. Germline V lookup: CDR1 KGHSH, CDR2 LQKENI. CDR3 in DNA: TGTGCCAGCTCACCTGCCCCTGCCGGGGGTGAAAAACTGTTTTTT. Protein sequence: CASSPAPAGGEKLFF.

The chain couples TRBV25-1 to TRBJ1-2; no reliable D call. V was clipped by 3 bases and J by 5 bases, with 10 bases between them. The germline V gene encodes CDR1 MGHDK and CDR2 SYGVNS. This CDR3 is 13 amino acids long. CDR3 amino acids: CASSDDPPYGYTF. The CDR3 DNA reads TGTGCCAGCAGTGACGACCCACCGTATGGCTACACCTTC.

This clone was found a few times. CDR3 in DNA: TGTGCCAGTCCTCCCCATGGCCCTAACTATGGCTACACCTTC. This encodes CASPPHGPNYGYTF. The chain recombines TRBV19 with TRBJ1-2, with D unclear. V dropped 8 bases and J dropped 0 bases, with 13 bases sitting between them. The CDR3 consists of 14 residues. CDR1 is LNHDA and CDR2 is SQIVND in the germline V gene (reference sequence).

The chain recombines TRBV6-1 with TRBJ1-2; a possible D gene is TRBD1 (5 bases). The germline CDR1 and CDR2 sequences are MNHNS and SASEGT. Between the trimmed V and J ends, which lost 1 base and 1 base, there was a span of 13 bases. The CDR3 extends over 16 amino acids. The CDR3 is CASSEGYRNINYGYTF. DNA of the CDR3: TGTGCCAGCAGTGAAGGCTACAGGAACATTAACTATGGCTACACCTTC.

About this clone: The junction departs from the called germline gene at one end, perhaps through a read error. The rearrangement links TRBV9 to TRBJ2-2, with D perhaps matching TRBD2 (7 bases). In germline, CDR1 is SGDLS, CDR2 YYNGEE. This CDR3 has 15 residues. The CDR3 bases are TGTGCCAGCAGAGTAGGGGGGGCCAACACCGGGGAGCTGTTTTTT. Amino acid sequence: CASRVGGANTGELFF.

V is TRBV6-6 and J is TRBJ2-3; D is uncertain. The CDR3 is 16 residues long. Trimming pared 2 bases from V and 1 base from J, leaving 13 bases between. Looked up from germline, CDR1 is MNHNY and CDR2 is SVGAGI (reference sequence). CDR3 region: CASSYPPVIGTDTQYF. The CDR3 region has the DNA TGTGCCAGCAGTTACCCCCCGGTTATTGGCACAGATACGCAGTATTTT.

V is TRBV19 and J is TRBJ2-7; 10 nucleotides align to TRBD1. The germline CDR1 and CDR2 sequences are LNHDA and SQIVND (reference sequence). The CDR3 runs to 15 residues. With V trimmed by 6 bases and J by 4 bases, 9 bases remained unmatched. CDR3 coding DNA: TGTGCCAGTAGGCAGACAGGGGGCAGGGAGTACGAGCAGTACTTC. This codes for CASRQTGGREYEQYF.

This chain connects TRBV12-5 to TRBJ1-1, with TRBD1 as a possible D gene (5 bases). The CDR3 spans 13 residues. V gave up 3 bases and J gave up 1 base, with 6 bases separating them. Germline assignment: CDR1 LGHNT and CDR2 FRNRAP. The CDR3 loop reads CASGFGGNTEAFF. The CDR3 region has the DNA TGTGCTAGTGGTTTCGGGGGGAACACTGAAGCTTTCTTT.

The chain employs TRBV11-1 and TRBJ1-1; a possible D gene is TRBD1 (6 bases). Trimming took 2 bases from V and 4 from J, leaving 17 bases between them. Germline assignment: CDR1 SGHAT and CDR2 FQDESV (reference sequence). The CDR3 covers 16 residues. CDR3 in amino acids: CASSLTLWGAGTEAFF. The CDR3 region has the DNA TGTGCCAGCAGCTTAACCCTTTGGGGGGCTGGCACTGAAGCTTTCTTT.

The rearrangement links TRBV5-1 to TRBJ1-1, with 10 bases identical to TRBD1. J lost 5 bases, V lost 0 bases, and 1 base had no gene match. CDR3 length equals 14 residues. Germline CDR1 SGHRS, CDR2 YFSETQ. The CDR3 nucleotides read TGCGCCAGCAGCTTGGGGACAGGGGGGACTGAAGCTTTCTTT. Protein sequence: CASSLGTGGTEAFF.

The DNA of the CDR3 is TGTGCCAGTAGTAAACAGGGGGATCAGCCCCAGCATTTT. Translation gives CASSKQGDQPQHF. The V and J genes are TRBV19 and TRBJ1-5, with 8 nucleotides matching TRBD1. CDR1 LNHDA and CDR2 SQIVND come from the germline V gene (reference sequence). The CDR3 contains 13 residues. J lost 5 bases, V lost 4 bases, and 1 base had no gene match.

This sequence joins TRBV6-5 and TRBJ1-2; 8 nucleotides agree with TRBD1. There are 13 residues in the CDR3. Germline CDR1 MNHEY, CDR2 SVGAGI. V trimming: 8 bases; J trimming: 3 bases; junction bases outside the gene matches: 5. The CDR3 loop is CASGAGGYYGYTF. The DNA for the CDR3 is TGTGCCAGCGGTGCAGGGGGCTACTATGGCTACACCTTC.

This sequence joins TRBV5-1 and TRBJ1-1; TRBD1 matches 7 bases. The CDR3 runs to 20 residues. Per the germline V gene, CDR1 is SGHRS and CDR2 is YFSETQ. The junction had 18 bases not matched to a gene; V was cut back by 1 base and J by 0 bases. The CDR3 region has the DNA TGCGCCAGCAGCTTGAGAGTAATGGTCCCGGGACAGAGAATGAACACTGAAGCTTTCTTT. The encoded protein is CASSLRVMVPGQRMNTEAFF.

The chain joins TRBV5-1 to TRBJ1-1, with a tentative D call TRBD1 (6 bases). CDR1 and CDR2 (germline): SGHRS, YFSETQ. Trimming pared 2 bases from V and 2 bases from J, leaving 16 bases between. This CDR3 spans 16 amino acids. CDR3 nucleotides: TGCGCCAGCAGCTTATTGGTAAAGGGGGGTAACACTGAAGCTTTCTTT. Translated: CASSLLVKGGNTEAFF.

This chain uses TRBV7-2 with TRBJ1-2; D might be TRBD1 (6 bases). The CDR3 is 14 residues long. Germline assignment: CDR1 SGHTA and CDR2 FQGNSA. V dropped 5 bases and J dropped 4 bases, with 14 bases sitting between them. The CDR3 region is CASSAQGLAYGYTF. In DNA form, the CDR3 reads TGTGCCAGCAGCGCCCAGGGGTTGGCCTATGGCTACACCTTC.

The rearrangement uses TRBV10-2 and TRBJ2-7; TRBD2 agrees at 15 bases. The germline V gene has CDR1 WSHSY and CDR2 SAAADI. The CDR3 has 17 amino acids. With 6 bases clipped from V and 0 bases from J, the junction kept 6 bases outside the gene matches. CDR3 amino acids: CASRGLAGGLGSYEQYF. CDR3 DNA sequence: TGCGCCAGCAGGGGACTAGCGGGGGGCCTAGGCTCCTACGAGCAGTACTTC.

This clone appeared once. The rearrangement uses TRBV4-1 and TRBJ1-1; D is unresolved. Germline lookup yields CDR1 MGHRA and CDR2 YSYEKL. Deletions cut 4 bases from V and 0 bases from J, with 12 bases between. The CDR3 covers 15 residues. The CDR3 spells CASSPTGSMNTEAFF. CDR3 coding DNA: TGCGCCAGCAGCCCCACGGGCAGCATGAACACTGAAGCTTTCTTT.